The 24 T cell receptor beta chains given below trace back to one sample, sequenced in a study of technical replicates of blood from a handful of donors. The table came from immunoSEQ multiplex PCR; TCRdb's copy has only in-frame clones and leaves some out. The table shows about 63,000 clones, with more than 75% occurring only once. The sample comprised PBMCs. These receptors came from a human donor in good health. Some clones in this sample may be carry-over from other donors' samples.

The CDR3 DNA sequence: TGTGCCAGCAGTGACAGATCTCTTAACACAGATACGCAGTATTTT. Residues: CASSDRSLNTDTQYF. The chain carries TRBV6-6 and TRBJ2-3; D possibly corresponds to TRBD1 (5 bases). Germline V gives CDR1 MNHNY, CDR2 SVGAGI (reference sequence). The CDR3 runs 15 residues. The V end lost 5 bases, the J end lost 2 bases, and 14 bases lay between the germline ends.

The chain recombines TRBV11-2 with TRBJ1-4, with D possibly TRBD1 on 6 matching bases. Germline CDR1 is SGHAT and CDR2 is FQNNGV. V was pared by 5 bases and J by 7 bases, with 14 bases between. CDR3 length equals 14 residues. The CDR3 sequence is CASSPRTEAEKLFF. The CDR3 coding sequence is TGTGCCAGCAGCCCCCGGACAGAGGCTGAAAAACTGTTTTTT.

V is TRBV10-1 and J is TRBJ2-5; D is ambiguous. From germline, CDR1 is WNHNN and CDR2 SYGVQD (reference sequence). This CDR3 is 14 amino acids long. V lost 1 base, J lost 3 bases, and 9 bases lay in between. The CDR3 protein is CASSELASEETQYF. For the CDR3, the DNA is TGCGCCAGCAGTGAGTTGGCCTCCGAAGAGACCCAGTACTTC.

This clone has more than one count but fewer than ten. This chain uses TRBV7-9 with TRBJ1-5; no firm D call. The CDR3 sequence is 14 residues long. Trimming pared 6 bases from V and 0 bases from J, leaving 9 bases between. Germline CDR1 is SEHNR and CDR2 is FQNEAQ (reference sequence). DNA for the CDR3: TGTGCCAGCAGTCCCGAGCTTAGCAATCAGCCCCAGCATTTT. Its translation is CASSPELSNQPQHF.

The rearrangement joins TRBV6-1 to TRBJ2-7; 9 nucleotides match TRBD2. V lost 3 bases, J lost 2 bases, and 5 bases stayed unmatched. Germline V gene sequence: CDR1 MNHNS, CDR2 SASEGT. The CDR3 totals 15 residues. CDR3 region: CASSERLAAPYEQYF. The CDR3 nucleotides read TGTGCCAGCAGTGAGCGACTAGCGGCACCCTACGAGCAGTACTTC.

The chain couples TRBV19 to TRBJ1-5; D call uncertain. The CDR3 totals 13 residues. The V gene's germline CDR1 is LNHDA and CDR2 SQIVND (reference sequence). V lost 2 bases and J lost 5, with 7 bases in between. CDR3: CASSIINDQPQHF. The CDR3 DNA reads as TGTGCCAGTAGTATAATCAATGATCAGCCCCAGCATTTT.

This clone is a singleton in its sample. The J gene is TRBJ2-5, the V gene TRBV20-1; D is uncertain. V was trimmed by 6 bases and J by 2 bases, leaving 4 bases between them. Germline V gene sequence: CDR1 DFQATT, CDR2 SNEGSKA (reference sequence). There are 10 residues in the CDR3. This chain's CDR3 is CSASQETQYF. The CDR3 DNA is TGCAGTGCGTCTCAAGAGACCCAGTACTTC.

V usage is TRBV7-6 and J usage is TRBJ2-7; 7 bases map to TRBD2. CDR3 length: 16 residues. Per the germline V gene, CDR1 is SGHVS and CDR2 is FNYEAQ. The ends lost 1 base at V and 7 bases at J; junction bases unmatched: 13. The CDR3 is CASSLGGAGEQREQYF. As DNA, the CDR3 is TGTGCCAGCAGCTTAGGCGGGGCGGGAGAACAGAGAGAGCAGTACTTC.

The chain recombines TRBV7-9 with TRBJ1-5, with D unclear. In germline, CDR1 is SEHNR, CDR2 FQNEAQ (reference sequence). The CDR3 consists of 14 residues. Trimming pared 5 bases from V and 1 base from J, leaving 9 bases between. CDR3 nucleotides: TGTGCCAGCAGCCGAGGGCAGAGCAATCAGCCCCAGCATTTT. As protein: CASSRGQSNQPQHF.

The chain is built from TRBV19 and TRBJ1-2; 8 bases map to TRBD1. Trimming took 1 base from V and 6 from J; bases not matched to a gene: 4. Germline V gene lookup returns CDR1 LNHDA and CDR2 SQIVND (reference sequence). The CDR3 has 14 amino acids. The CDR3 sequence is CASSIVGQGHGYTF. The CDR3 bases are TGTGCCAGTAGTATAGTAGGACAGGGTCATGGCTACACCTTC.

The chain couples TRBV9 to TRBJ2-1; TRBD1 might be the D (6 bases). The CDR3 sequence is 14 residues long. Deletions cut 4 bases from V and 2 bases from J, with 10 bases between. Germline CDR1 is SGDLS and CDR2 is YYNGEE. The CDR3 DNA reads TGTGCCAGCAGCCCCCGGGACACCTACAATGAGCAGTTCTTC. This codes for CASSPRDTYNEQFF.

The chain has TRBV30 and TRBJ2-5, with 7 bases fitting TRBD2. The germline V gene has CDR1 GTSNPN and CDR2 SVGIG (reference sequence). This CDR3 comprises 15 residues. Trimming removed 2 bases from V and 5 bases from J; junction bases left unmatched: 11. The CDR3 loop is CAWSRTAGVSETQYF. The DNA for the CDR3 is TGTGCCTGGAGTCGGACGGCGGGAGTTTCTGAGACCCAGTACTTC.

This rearrangement joins TRBV2 to TRBJ2-7; no clear D gene. Trimming left V 2 bases short and J 4 bases short, with 12 bases between. Germline CDR1 is SNHLY and CDR2 is FYNNEI. This CDR3 is built from 14 residues. CDR3 loop: CASSENRHLYEQYF. The CDR3 DNA reads as TGTGCCAGCAGTGAAAATAGACACCTATACGAGCAGTACTTC.

This chain uses TRBV7-6 with TRBJ2-7; TRBD1 matches 9 bases. V was pared by 2 bases and J by 3 bases, with 8 bases of the junction left unmatched. CDR1 and CDR2 from the germline V gene are SGHVS and FNYEAQ. The CDR3 sequence is 16 residues long. DNA for the CDR3: TGTGCCAGCAGCTTACCCCGGACAGGGGCGAGCTACGAGCAGTACTTC. Its translation: CASSLPRTGASYEQYF.

V is TRBV7-2 and J is TRBJ1-2, with 7 bases matching TRBD1. The CDR3 has 12 residues. The junction had 1 base not matched to a gene; V was cut back by 5 bases and J by 4 bases. Germline-derived CDR1 and CDR2 are SGHTA and FQGNSA. CDR3 in amino acids: CASSPGGYGYTF. CDR3 sequence (DNA): TGTGCCAGCAGCCCAGGGGGCTATGGCTACACCTTC.

This clone was counted only a few times. The chain is built from TRBV19 and TRBJ2-7; 7 bases agree with TRBD2. The CDR3 covers 13 residues. CDR1 and CDR2 (germline): LNHDA, SQIVND (reference sequence). Losses at the gene ends were 3 bases for V and 7 bases for J; bases not matched to a gene: 6. This CDR3 reads CASSIVGGREQYF. CDR3 in DNA: TGTGCCAGTAGTATTGTCGGGGGGAGGGAGCAGTACTTC.

The chain is built from TRBV19 and TRBJ1-2; perhaps TRBD1 as D (5 bases). Trimming took 7 bases from V and 8 from J, leaving 26 bases between them. Per germline, CDR1 LNHDA and CDR2 SQIVND (reference sequence). CDR3 length: 16 amino acids. DNA of the CDR3: TGTGCCAGTAACGGAGGGACCGGGAGGTTCATTCGAGGCTACACCTTC. This codes for CASNGGTGRFIRGYTF.

CDR3 sequence reads: CAISDPSAYDEQFF. The CDR3, as DNA: TGTGCCATCAGTGATCCTAGCGCATATGATGAGCAGTTCTTC. The V call is TRBV10-3, the J call TRBJ2-1; tentatively, D is TRBD2 (6 bases). Germline CDR1 and CDR2: ENHRY and SYGVKD. This CDR3 is built from 14 residues. V lost 3 bases and J lost 8, with 14 bases in between.

The chain joins TRBV28 to TRBJ2-1; D gene ambiguous. The germline gives CDR1 MDHEN, CDR2 SYDVKM. CDR3 length: 11 amino acids. V shed 6 bases and J shed 10 bases, with 10 bases lying between them. This CDR3 reads CASRAVEEQFF. CDR3 coding DNA: TGTGCCAGCAGGGCGGTGGAGGAGCAGTTCTTC. The variable domain in full, with the rest retrieved from reference TRBV28 and TRBJ2-1, is DVKVTQSSRYLVKRTGEKVFLECVQDMDHENMFWYRQDPGLGLRLIYFSYDVKMKEKGDIPEGYSVSREKKERFSLILESASTNQTSMYLCASRAVEEQFFGPGTRLTVL.

V and J are TRBV18 and TRBJ2-1, with 8 positions matching TRBD2. Germline lookup yields CDR1 KGHSH and CDR2 LQKENI. CDR3 size: 17 residues. V lost 3 bases to trimming and J lost 4 bases; unmatched junction nucleotides: 11. The CDR3 DNA reads as TGTGCCAGCTCACCCAGAGATGTTGCGGGGGGTTACAATGAGCAGTTCTTC. Amino acid sequence: CASSPRDVAGGYNEQFF.

CDR3 in DNA: TGTGCCAGCAGCTTTGCGGGAGGCCTAGAAGAGACCCAGTACTTC. Protein product: CASSFAGGLEETQYF. The V gene is TRBV5-4, the J gene TRBJ2-5; the match to TRBD2 covers 8 bases. The CDR3 has 15 amino acids. Germline assignment: CDR1 SGHNT and CDR2 YYREEE (reference sequence). The junction had 6 bases not matched to a gene; V was cut back by 2 bases and J by 3 bases.

This CDR3 is CASSLYGLTEAFF. CDR3 nucleotides: TGTGCCAGCAGCTTATATGGCCTCACTGAAGCTTTCTTT. The chain couples TRBV13 to TRBJ1-1; D not resolved. CDR1 is PRHDT, CDR2 FYEKMQ, per germline (reference sequence). Deletions cut 2 bases from V and 4 bases from J, with 8 bases between. The CDR3 has 13 residues.

This clone was picked up a small number of times. The rearrangement joins TRBV6-1 to TRBJ2-3; D might be TRBD2 (5 bases). This CDR3 spans 12 amino acids. Deletions cut 5 bases from V and 5 bases from J, with 8 bases between. Germline assignment: CDR1 MNHNS and CDR2 SASEGT. The CDR3 coding sequence is TGTGCCAGCAGTCGAGGAGGAGATACGCAGTATTTT. Translation gives CASSRGGDTQYF.

In this sample, this clone turned up once. The chain uses TRBV5-1 and TRBJ2-2, with 10 bases aligning to TRBD2. Unmatched junction bases numbered 5, after V lost 3 bases and J lost 6 bases. Looked up from germline, CDR1 is SGHRS and CDR2 is YFSETQ. CDR3 length equals 15 residues. In DNA form, the CDR3 reads TGCGCCAGCAGCTCTCTAGCGGGAGCGTCCGGGGAGCTGTTTTTT. Translation: CASSSLAGASGELFF.